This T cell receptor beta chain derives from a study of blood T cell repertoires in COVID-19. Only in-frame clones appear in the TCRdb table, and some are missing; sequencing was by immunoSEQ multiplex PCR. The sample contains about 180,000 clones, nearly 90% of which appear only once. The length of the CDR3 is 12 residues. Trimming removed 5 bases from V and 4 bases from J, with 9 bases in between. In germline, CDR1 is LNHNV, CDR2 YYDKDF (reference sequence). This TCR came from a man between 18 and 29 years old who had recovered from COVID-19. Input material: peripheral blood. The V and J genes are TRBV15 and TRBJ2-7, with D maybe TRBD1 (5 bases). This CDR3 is CATSAGPYEQYF. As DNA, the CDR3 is TGTGCCACCAGCGCAGGGCCTTACGAGCAGTACTTC.